The 21 T cell receptor beta chains reported below all come from one sample, sequenced in a study of blood T cells in healthy people across ages. A sample-barcoded 5' primer and a J-beta primer mix were used in a second PCR of about 7 to 12 cycles. TCRdb itself ran the 5' RACE reads through MiXCR, one entry per CDR3 protein. This sample has hundreds of thousands of distinct CDR3 sequences; roughly 60% occur once, and the top ten carry roughly 20%. The sample was blood. These receptors were obtained from a man aged 30 to 39 in good health.

This chain uses TRBV20-1 with TRBJ1-1; D perhaps matches TRBD1 (6 bases). Looked up from germline, CDR1 is DFQATT and CDR2 is SNEGSKA (reference sequence). V shed 2 bases and J shed 4 bases, with 14 bases lying between them. The CDR3 extends over 14 amino acids. Written as DNA, the CDR3 is TGCAGTGCTAGATTACAGGGATTGAGCACTGAAGCTTTCTTT. Amino acids: CSARLQGLSTEAFF.

With respect to this clonotype: The junction shows a germline mismatch at one end, possibly a read error. This chain links TRBV4-2 with TRBJ1-2, with TRBD1 as a possible D gene (6 bases). The CDR3 extends over 14 amino acids. The germline V gene encodes CDR1 LGHNA and CDR2 YNFKEQ. CDR3 in amino acids: CANSQEEGVPGYTF. CDR3 DNA: TGTGCCAACAGCCAAGAAGAGGGGGTCCCTGGCTACACCTTC.

Only a few counts were recorded for this clonotype. V and J are TRBV29-1 and TRBJ2-4; 8 nucleotides align to TRBD1. There are 14 residues in the CDR3. In germline, CDR1 is SQVTM, CDR2 ANQGSEA. V shed 5 bases and J 2 bases; nucleotides not matched to a gene: 5. CDR3 amino acids: CSVRTGNPKNIQYF. The CDR3 DNA is TGCAGCGTTCGGACAGGGAACCCCAAAAACATTCAGTACTTC.

V and J are TRBV29-1 and TRBJ1-2; D ambiguous. CDR1 and CDR2 from the germline V gene are SQVTM and ANQGSEA. CDR3 length: 11 amino acids. Trimming pared 7 bases from V and 3 bases from J, leaving 9 bases between. The DNA for the CDR3 is TGCAGCGCGAAATACGACTATGGCTACACCTTC. The encoded protein is CSAKYDYGYTF.

V usage is TRBV10-3 and J usage is TRBJ2-3; 11 bases match TRBD2. Germline V CDR1 and CDR2: ENHRY, SYGVKD. Unmatched junction bases numbered 4, after V lost 6 bases and J lost 2 bases. The CDR3 sequence is 15 residues long. In nucleotides, the CDR3 is TGTGCCATCAGGAAGGGACTAGCGGACACAGATACGCAGTATTTT. As protein: CAIRKGLADTDTQYF.

This clonotype was observed a handful of times. This chain links TRBV9 with TRBJ2-3; possibly TRBD1 or TRBD2 for D (5 bases each). V lost 4 bases and J lost 6, with 15 bases in between. The CDR3 is 14 amino acids. Germline-derived CDR1 and CDR2 are SGDLS and YYNGEE. The CDR3 is CASSTTPGTDTQYF. As DNA, the CDR3 is TGTGCCAGCAGCACCACTCCCGGGACGGATACGCAGTATTTT.

About this clonotype: At one end, the junction sequence differs from germline, possibly due to a read error. This chain links TRBV7-2 with TRBJ2-1; D gene ambiguous. Germline V gives CDR1 SGHTA, CDR2 FQGNSA. The CDR3 totals 14 residues. CDR3 protein: CASSLEGTNNEQFF. The CDR3 DNA follows: TGTGCCAGCAGCTTAGAGGGTACTAACAATGAGCAATTCTTC.

This chain connects TRBV20-1 to TRBJ1-3, with D perhaps matching TRBD1 (5 bases). The CDR3 has 15 residues. CDR1 and CDR2 (germline): DFQATT, SNEGSKA (reference sequence). V was cut by 2 bases and J by 3 bases, with 14 bases left in between. The CDR3 DNA follows: TGCAGTGCTAGAAATCCAGGGCCCGTTGGAAACACCATATATTTT. As protein: CSARNPGPVGNTIYF.

The chain recombines TRBV5-1 with TRBJ2-1; TRBD2 matches at 8 bases. The J call is in doubt because the DNA end fits TRBJ2-7 better. Germline assignment: CDR1 SGHRS and CDR2 YFSETQ. CDR3 length: 15 residues. CDR3 region: CASSYVAGTYNEQYF. CDR3 DNA: TGCGCCAGCAGCTATGTAGCGGGAACGTACAATGAGCAGTACTTC.

Only a few counts were recorded for this clonotype. V is TRBV7-8 and J is TRBJ2-3, with 7 positions matching TRBD1. This CDR3 has 14 residues. J was trimmed by 6 bases and V by 4 bases; bases with no gene match: 7. Looked up from germline, CDR1 is SGHVS and CDR2 is FQNEAQ. The CDR3 DNA is TGTGCCAGCAGCTCAAACAGGGGACGGGATACGCAGTATTTT. This sequence encodes CASSSNRGRDTQYF.

The genes are TRBV20-1 and TRBJ2-7, with 14 bases fitting TRBD2. CDR3 length: 17 amino acids. The V gene's germline CDR1 is DFQATT and CDR2 SNEGSKA (reference sequence). Trimming removed 6 bases from V and 0 bases from J; junction bases left unmatched: 10. This CDR3 is CSASGLAGAGDSYEQYF. The CDR3 region has the DNA TGCAGTGCGTCGGGACTAGCGGGAGCGGGGGACTCCTACGAGCAGTACTTC.

This CDR3 is CASSAVPVVGAVWSPLHF. The CDR3 coding sequence is TGTGCCAGCAGCGCGGTCCCTGTAGTCGGGGCTGTGTGGTCACCCCTCCACTTT. The genes are TRBV5-5 and TRBJ1-6, with D tentatively TRBD1 (5 bases). The germline gives CDR1 SGHKS, CDR2 YYEKEE (reference sequence). This CDR3 has 18 amino acids. The V gene lost 4 bases and the J gene lost 10 bases, with 27 bases spanning the gap.

This clonotype has ten or more counts. The chain uses TRBV7-2 and TRBJ2-7, with TRBD2 as a possible D gene (6 bases). Trimming cost V 5 bases and J 3 bases, with 14 bases left between them. Germline-derived CDR1 and CDR2 are SGHTA and FQGNSA. There are 14 residues in the CDR3. Here the CDR3 reads CASSPEPGSYEQYF. As DNA, the CDR3 is TGTGCCAGCAGCCCAGAACCCGGGAGCTACGAGCAGTACTTC.

The chain joins TRBV7-9 to TRBJ2-1, with D uncertain. Germline V lookup: CDR1 SEHNR, CDR2 FQNEAQ (reference sequence). This CDR3 region has 12 residues. Trimming removed 6 bases from V and 15 bases from J, with 18 bases in between. The CDR3 reads CASSFATDRPFF. The CDR3 DNA follows: TGTGCCAGCAGTTTCGCGACGGACCGACCGTTCTTC.

V usage is TRBV20-1 and J usage is TRBJ2-5; a possible D gene is TRBD1 (5 bases). Germline V gene lookup returns CDR1 DFQATT and CDR2 SNEGSKA (reference sequence). Trimming left V 2 bases short and J 1 base short, with 8 bases between. This CDR3 is 13 amino acids long. Here the CDR3 DNA reads TGCAGTGCTAGACCTACAGGCCAAGAGACCCAGTACTTC. This gives the protein CSARPTGQETQYF.

This chain connects TRBV2 to TRBJ2-1, with 10 bases aligning to TRBD2. Germline CDR1 is SNHLY and CDR2 is FYNNEI. The length of the CDR3 is 16 residues. J was trimmed by 6 bases and V by 6 bases; bases with no gene match: 11. For the CDR3, the DNA is TGTGCCAGCAGGAGGACTCTAGCGGGAGTATTCAATGAGCAGTTCTTC. Its protein product is CASRRTLAGVFNEQFF.

The J gene is TRBJ1-2, the V gene TRBV3-1; D call uncertain. Germline V lookup: CDR1 LGHDT, CDR2 YNNKEL (reference sequence). The CDR3 runs to 12 residues. Trimming pared 0 bases from V and 8 bases from J, leaving 7 bases between. The CDR3 loop is CASSQDRGGYTF. CDR3 in DNA: TGTGCCAGCAGCCAAGATCGGGGAGGCTACACCTTC.

The chain carries TRBV20-1 and TRBJ1-6; the D is unclear. The V end was cut by 1 base, the J end by 6 bases, with 13 bases between. CDR1 and CDR2 (germline): DFQATT, SNEGSKA (reference sequence). The CDR3 covers 15 residues. DNA for the CDR3: TGCAGTGCTAGAGTCTCCGGGCTCCTTAATTCACCCCTCCACTTT. This sequence encodes CSARVSGLLNSPLHF.

The genes are TRBV15 and TRBJ2-5; D gene uncertain. Germline V gene sequence: CDR1 LNHNV, CDR2 YYDKDF (reference sequence). V was pared by 5 bases and J by 11 bases, with 15 bases between. CDR3 length: 12 residues. Here the CDR3 DNA reads TGTGCCACCAGCCTACGGAAAATGGAACAGTACTTC. Protein product: CATSLRKMEQYF.

On this clonotype: Sequence at one end of the junction differs from germline and may be a read error. The chain links TRBV7-9 to TRBJ2-1; D is perhaps TRBD1 or TRBD2 (6 bases each). The CDR3 is 14 residues long. From germline, CDR1 is SEHNR and CDR2 FQNEAQ (reference sequence). CDR3 sequence reads: CASSPRGPTYEQFF. CDR3 DNA: TGTGCTAGCAGCCCACGGGGGCCTACCTATGAGCAGTTCTTC.

The CDR3 region has the DNA TGTGCCTGGAGTACAGGAAGAGGTTCCTACAATGAGCAGTTCTTC. Residues: CAWSTGRGSYNEQFF. The rearrangement uses TRBV30 and TRBJ2-1; the D gene is possibly TRBD1 (5 bases). The CDR3 runs to 15 residues. Germline V lookup: CDR1 GTSNPN, CDR2 SVGIG (reference sequence). V lost 2 bases, J lost 1 base, and 12 bases lay in between.